This is a list of T cell receptor beta chains from one sample in a study of blood T cell repertoires in COVID-19. The method was immunoSEQ multiplex PCR; TCRdb's version includes in-frame clones alone and lacks a portion of them. The sample shows 150,000 to 200,000 clones, around 88% of them seen only once. Material for sequencing was peripheral blood. These receptors were collected from a human donor in a cohort sampled during active COVID-19. CDR3s include the opening cysteine and the closing phenylalanine or tryptophan. A D gene is named only where the DNA matches it firmly. The listing skips clone size in some rows; elsewhere it reads once, few, many or a size class.

clone_size	d_call	j_call	v_call	cdr3_nt	cdr3_aa
-	TRBD1	TRBJ1-2	TRBV19	TGTGCCAGTAGTCTTCAGGGGGCTGGCTATGGCTACACCTTC	CASSLQGAGYGYTF
-	-	TRBJ1-5	TRBV27	TGTGCCAGCAGTTTAGCAGGGGTCGACACTCCCCAGCATTTT	CASSLAGVDTPQHF
-	-	TRBJ1-6	TRBV27	TGTGCCAGCAGTACTTTCCAGGGTCGTAATTCACCCCTCCACTTT	CASSTFQGRNSPLHF
-	-	TRBJ1-5	TRBV19	TGTGCCAGTAGTCTGGGGGGGTTAGAAAATCAGCCCCAGCATTTT	CASSLGGLENQPQHF
-	-	TRBJ2-7	TRBV7-2	TGTGCCAGCAGCGCCGGGGTCTACGAGCAGTACTTC	CASSAGVYEQYF
-	TRBD1	TRBJ1-4	TRBV5-8	TGTGCCAGCAGCGGCCGGGACAGCGCAACTAATGAAAAACTGTTTTTT	CASSGRDSATNEKLFF
-	TRBD1	TRBJ2-7	TRBV28	TGTGCCAGCAGTCCGCCCCCACAGGGGGCTGTTTCCGAGCAGTACTTC	CASSPPPQGAVSEQYF
-	TRBD2	TRBJ2-2	TRBV9	TGTGCCAGCAGCGTAGTACCAGCGGGGGGCCTCGCGAACACCGGGGAGCTGTTTTTT	CASSVVPAGGLANTGELFF
-	TRBD1	TRBJ1-5	TRBV19	TGTGCCAGCGGGGGACAGAAAGGAAATCAGCCCCAGCATTTT	CASGGQKGNQPQHF
once	TRBD2	TRBJ2-1	TRBV9	TGTGCCAGCAGCCCGCTGGCGGGAGTCGAGTACAATGAGCAGTTCTTC	CASSPLAGVEYNEQFF
-	-	TRBJ2-5	TRBV19	TGTGCCAGTAGCAACACACAGCAAGAGACCCAGTACTTC	CASSNTQQETQYF
-	-	TRBJ2-5	TRBV24-1	TGTGCCACCAGTGAAGGACTGGCCCAGACCCAGTACTTC	CATSEGLAQTQYF
-	-	TRBJ2-1	TRBV24-1	TGTGCCACTTTGGACTTGCTACTTACGCAGTTCTTC	CATLDLLLTQFF
-	-	TRBJ1-1	TRBV28	TGTGCCAGCAGTTTAAGCGGGGGGGGCACTGAAGCTTTCTTT	CASSLSGGGTEAFF
-	-	TRBJ2-2	TRBV7-2	TGTGCCAGCAGCTTAGCCCCGCCCTTACAGGGGAACACCGGGGAGCTGTTTTTT	CASSLAPPLQGNTGELFF
few	-	TRBJ1-6	TRBV9	TGTGCCAGCAGCCCCCCGGGGTCCTATAATTCACCCCTCCACTTT	CASSPPGSYNSPLHF
-	TRBD2	TRBJ2-5	TRBV27	TGTGCCAGCAGCCAAAAACTGGGGCGGGGGATAGAGACCCAGTACTTC	CASSQKLGRGIETQYF
-	-	TRBJ1-1	TRBV30	TGTGCCTGGACCCTTATCGGGGGGGACACTGAAGCTTTCTTT	CAWTLIGGDTEAFF
-	TRBD1	TRBJ2-2	TRBV10-2	TGCGCCAGCTCTGACAGGGAAGGGAACACCGGGGAGCTGTTTTTT	CASSDREGNTGELFF